This is a list of T cell receptor beta chains from one sample in a study of blood T cell repertoires in COVID-19. Clones were read by immunoSEQ multiplex PCR, and TCRdb kept only the in-frame ones, dropping some. The sample has around 190,000 clones; less than 90% are singletons. The specimen sequenced was PBMCs or T cells enriched from blood (not recorded which). The receptors derive from a woman aged 25 to 45 who had been exposed to COVID-19. The CDR3 runs from the conserved cysteine through the conserved F or W. Each record gives: CDR3 protein, CDR3 DNA, J gene, D gene, clone size, V gene. A D gene is named only where the DNA matches it firmly. Not every row has a clone size; where given, it reads once, few, many or a size class.

cdr3_aa: CASSADLDYFDGYTF; cdr3_nt: TGTGCCAGTAGTGCTGACTTGGACTACTTTGATGGCTACACCTTC; j_call: TRBJ1-2; d_call: NA; clone_size: few; v_call: TRBV19
cdr3_aa: CASKANAGSSQETQYF; cdr3_nt: TGTGCCAGCAAGGCGAATGCAGGGTCCTCTCAAGAGACCCAGTACTTC; j_call: TRBJ2-5; d_call: NA; clone_size: NA; v_call: TRBV2
cdr3_aa: CASSLRPSRQGTSYEQYF; cdr3_nt: TGTGCCAGCAGTCTCCGTCCATCCCGACAGGGGACCTCCTACGAGCAGTACTTC; j_call: TRBJ2-7; d_call: TRBD1; clone_size: NA; v_call: TRBV6-6
cdr3_aa: CVSSRDLGGGANVLTF; cdr3_nt: TGTGTCAGTAGTCGCGACCTCGGGGGTGGGGCCAACGTCCTGACTTTC; j_call: TRBJ2-6; d_call: NA; clone_size: NA; v_call: TRBV19
cdr3_aa: CASSTRQPGTYEQYF; cdr3_nt: TGTGCCAGCAGTACTCGACAGCCTGGGACTTACGAGCAGTACTTC; j_call: TRBJ2-7; d_call: NA; clone_size: NA; v_call: TRBV25-1
cdr3_aa: CASSAERGQNTGELFF; cdr3_nt: TGTGCCAGCAGCGCCGAGCGGGGGCAGAACACCGGGGAGCTGTTTTTT; j_call: TRBJ2-2; d_call: TRBD2; clone_size: once; v_call: TRBV9
cdr3_aa: CASSVVTEILYEQYF; cdr3_nt: TGTGCCAGCAGCGTAGTGACAGAGATCTTGTACGAGCAGTACTTC; j_call: TRBJ2-7; d_call: NA; clone_size: NA; v_call: TRBV9
cdr3_aa: CASSIRTGRTEAFF; cdr3_nt: TGTGCCAGTAGTATCAGGACAGGACGTACCGAAGCTTTCTTT; j_call: TRBJ1-1; d_call: TRBD1; clone_size: once; v_call: TRBV19
cdr3_aa: CASSLLSDSRNGYTF; cdr3_nt: TGTGCCAGCAGCCTCTTGTCGGACAGCCGGAATGGCTACACCTTC; j_call: TRBJ1-2; d_call: NA; clone_size: NA; v_call: TRBV7-9
cdr3_aa: CASSSTTVLNTEAFF; cdr3_nt: TGTGCCAGCAGCTCAACGACAGTCTTGAACACTGAAGCTTTCTTT; j_call: TRBJ1-1; d_call: NA; clone_size: NA; v_call: TRBV7-9
cdr3_aa: CASSQWQGPHYEQYF; cdr3_nt: TGCGCCAGCAGCCAATGGCAGGGGCCTCACTACGAGCAGTACTTC; j_call: TRBJ2-7; d_call: NA; clone_size: NA; v_call: TRBV4-1
cdr3_aa: CAARGGYSNQPQHF; cdr3_nt: TGTGCCGCTCGCGGGGGATATAGCAATCAGCCCCAGCATTTT; j_call: TRBJ1-5; d_call: NA; clone_size: NA; v_call: TRBV6-5
cdr3_aa: CASSDPGTGLTEAFF; cdr3_nt: TGCGCCAGCAGTGACCCCGGGACAGGTCTTACTGAAGCTTTCTTT; j_call: TRBJ1-1; d_call: TRBD1; clone_size: NA; v_call: TRBV10-2
cdr3_aa: CASSLDRGYEQYF; cdr3_nt: TGCGCCAGCAGCTTGGACAGGGGCTACGAGCAGTACTTC; j_call: TRBJ2-7; d_call: TRBD1; clone_size: NA; v_call: TRBV5-1
cdr3_aa: CASSDYHSGWYF; cdr3_nt: TGCGCCAGCAGTGACTACCATTCCGGGTGGTATTTT; j_call: TRBJ2-3; d_call: NA; clone_size: NA; v_call: TRBV10-1
cdr3_aa: CASSQDWAAYEQYF; cdr3_nt: TGTGCCAGCAGCCAAGATTGGGCAGCCTACGAGCAGTACTTC; j_call: TRBJ2-7; d_call: NA; clone_size: NA; v_call: TRBV3-1/TRBV3-2
cdr3_aa: CASSGTVDSPLHF; cdr3_nt: TGTGCCAGCAGTGGTACAGTCGATTCACCCCTCCACTTT; j_call: TRBJ1-6; d_call: NA; clone_size: NA; v_call: TRBV2
cdr3_aa: CASSSAQEENIQYF; cdr3_nt: TGTGCCAGCAGCTCAGCGCAGGAGGAAAACATTCAGTACTTC; j_call: TRBJ2-4; d_call: NA; clone_size: NA; v_call: TRBV7-8
cdr3_aa: CASSADPLALGSRETQYF; cdr3_nt: TGTGCCAGCAGCGCCGATCCTCTAGCCCTGGGGTCCAGAGAGACCCAGTACTTC; j_call: TRBJ2-5; d_call: NA; clone_size: NA; v_call: TRBV9
cdr3_aa: CASDTSGGANEQFF; cdr3_nt: TGTGCCAGCGATACTAGCGGGGGGGCAAATGAGCAGTTCTTC; j_call: TRBJ2-1; d_call: TRBD2; clone_size: once; v_call: TRBV2
cdr3_aa: CASSPILGGADGEQYF; cdr3_nt: TGCGCCAGCAGCCCCATCTTAGGGGGGGCTGACGGCGAGCAGTACTTC; j_call: TRBJ2-7; d_call: NA; clone_size: once; v_call: TRBV5-1
cdr3_aa: CASSLWLGGGNAYNEQFF; cdr3_nt: TGTGCCAGCAGCTTATGGCTTGGCGGGGGTAACGCCTACAATGAGCAGTTCTTC; j_call: TRBJ2-1; d_call: TRBD2; clone_size: NA; v_call: TRBV13
cdr3_aa: CASSEARAGDWTGVTNEKLFF; cdr3_nt: TGTGCCAGCAGTGAAGCGCGGGCGGGCGATTGGACAGGGGTAACTAATGAAAAACTGTTTTTT; j_call: TRBJ1-4; d_call: TRBD1; clone_size: NA; v_call: TRBV2
cdr3_aa: CASSQGGGTLDTQYF; cdr3_nt: TGTGCCAGCAGCCAAGGGGGCGGGACGTTAGATACGCAGTATTTT; j_call: TRBJ2-3; d_call: NA; clone_size: NA; v_call: TRBV3-1/TRBV3-2
cdr3_aa: CASSPYPFQVQQLGTRNYGYTF; cdr3_nt: TGCGCCAGCAGCCCTTACCCTTTCCAAGTCCAACAGTTGGGGACACGGAACTATGGCTACACCTTC; j_call: TRBJ1-2; d_call: NA; clone_size: NA; v_call: TRBV4-1
cdr3_aa: CASSLTGTDLYEQYF; cdr3_nt: TGTGCCAGCAGCCTGACCGGGACAGACTTATACGAGCAGTACTTC; j_call: TRBJ2-7; d_call: TRBD1; clone_size: few; v_call: TRBV7-2
cdr3_aa: CASSFSSYNSPLHF; cdr3_nt: TGTGCCAGCAGTTTCAGTTCCTATAATTCACCCCTCCACTTT; j_call: TRBJ1-6; d_call: NA; clone_size: NA; v_call: TRBV27
cdr3_aa: CASSRVFNQPQHF; cdr3_nt: TGTGCCAGCAGCAGGGTTTTCAATCAGCCCCAGCATTTT; j_call: TRBJ1-5; d_call: NA; clone_size: NA; v_call: TRBV12-3/TRBV12-4
cdr3_aa: CASSEGLAGGTDTQYF; cdr3_nt: TGTGCCAGCAGTGAAGGCCTAGCGGGGGGCACAGATACGCAGTATTTT; j_call: TRBJ2-3; d_call: TRBD2; clone_size: once; v_call: TRBV6-1
cdr3_aa: CASSSPLIRTGGKWPLHF; cdr3_nt: TGTGCCAGCAGCTCTCCTCTGATTCGGACAGGGGGCAAATGGCCCCTCCACTTT; j_call: TRBJ1-6; d_call: TRBD1; clone_size: NA; v_call: TRBV11-2
cdr3_aa: CASSPPGQGMREQYF; cdr3_nt: TGTGCCAGCTCACCACCGGGACAGGGTATGCGCGAGCAGTACTTC; j_call: TRBJ2-7; d_call: TRBD1; clone_size: NA; v_call: TRBV18
cdr3_aa: CASSTGHLGEQYF; cdr3_nt: TGTGCCAGTAGTACCGGACACCTCGGGGAGCAGTACTTC; j_call: TRBJ2-7; d_call: NA; clone_size: NA; v_call: TRBV19
cdr3_aa: CASSGSLGQGFREQFF; cdr3_nt: TGTGCCAGCAGTGGAAGCTTAGGACAGGGGTTCAGGGAGCAGTTCTTC; j_call: TRBJ2-1; d_call: TRBD1; clone_size: NA; v_call: TRBV6-4
cdr3_aa: CASTTTQEQATHGYTF; cdr3_nt: TGTGCCAGCACCACTACACAAGAACAGGCTACGCATGGCTACACCTTC; j_call: TRBJ1-2; d_call: NA; clone_size: NA; v_call: TRBV11-2
cdr3_aa: CASCQGGAGRYGYTF; cdr3_nt: TGTGCCAGCTGCCAAGGGGGTGCAGGGCGGTATGGCTACACCTTC; j_call: TRBJ1-2; d_call: NA; clone_size: NA; v_call: TRBV6-5
cdr3_aa: CASSFGTGDYEQYF; cdr3_nt: TGCGCCAGCAGCTTCGGGACAGGGGACTACGAGCAGTACTTC; j_call: TRBJ2-7; d_call: TRBD1; clone_size: NA; v_call: TRBV5-1
cdr3_aa: CASSPRGLAGQETQYF; cdr3_nt: TGTGCCAGCTCACCCCGGGGACTAGCGGGCCAAGAGACCCAGTACTTC; j_call: TRBJ2-5; d_call: TRBD2; clone_size: NA; v_call: TRBV18
cdr3_aa: CASSLDRFFSGNTIYF; cdr3_nt: TGTGCCAGCAGCTTGGACAGATTTTTCTCTGGAAACACCATATATTTT; j_call: TRBJ1-3; d_call: NA; clone_size: NA; v_call: TRBV5-4
cdr3_aa: CASGALDSSNEQFF; cdr3_nt: TGTGCCAGCGGAGCCTTGGACAGTAGCAATGAGCAGTTCTTC; j_call: TRBJ2-1; d_call: NA; clone_size: once; v_call: TRBV28
cdr3_aa: CASSLAGGGSPLHF; cdr3_nt: TGTGCCAGCAGCTTAGCAGGGGGAGGTTCACCCCTCCACTTT; j_call: TRBJ1-6; d_call: TRBD1; clone_size: NA; v_call: TRBV11-2
cdr3_aa: CATEQGESYEQYF; cdr3_nt: TGTGCCACTGAACAGGGGGAATCCTACGAGCAGTACTTC; j_call: TRBJ2-7; d_call: TRBD1; clone_size: NA; v_call: TRBV6-5
cdr3_aa: CASSADRSDEKLFF; cdr3_nt: TGTGCCAGCAGCGCGGACAGATCAGATGAAAAACTGTTTTTT; j_call: TRBJ1-4; d_call: NA; clone_size: NA; v_call: TRBV9
cdr3_aa: CASSLGGQPFALHF; cdr3_nt: TGTGCCAGCAGCTTGGGAGGACAGCCATTTGCCCTCCACTTT; j_call: TRBJ1-6; d_call: NA; clone_size: few; v_call: TRBV5-4
cdr3_aa: CASSFGSGTGGVEAFF; cdr3_nt: TGTGCCAGCAGCTTCGGATCCGGGACAGGGGGGGTTGAAGCTTTCTTT; j_call: TRBJ1-1; d_call: TRBD1; clone_size: NA; v_call: TRBV7-9